Below, 19 T cell receptor beta chains from the same sample are listed, as sequenced in a study of shared clonotypes between healthy human individuals. Only in-frame clones appear in the TCRdb table, and some are missing; sequencing was by immunoSEQ multiplex PCR. Here the sample spans about 1.9 million clones, about 94% being singletons. CD45RO-negative, CCR7-positively selected cells formed the naive CD8 fraction, excluding terminally differentiated effector memory CD45RA+ cells. Source material: naive CD8+ T cells from PBMCs. These receptors originate from a man between 18 and 35 years old in good health. Some clones in this sample may be carry-over from other donors' samples.

This clone has more than one count but fewer than ten. The chain uses TRBV4-3 and TRBJ1-1; 9 bases map to TRBD1. The CDR3 contains 14 residues. The V and J ends lost 4 bases and 3 bases, in that order; junction bases with no gene match: 3. The germline V gene encodes CDR1 LGHNA and CDR2 YSLEER. CDR3 in amino acids: CASSLGQGDTEAFF. The CDR3 DNA follows: TGCGCCAGCAGCCTGGGACAGGGTGACACTGAAGCTTTCTTT.

This clone was picked up a small number of times. The chain is built from TRBV27 and TRBJ1-1; no clear D gene. The CDR3 runs 13 residues. From germline, CDR1 is MNHEY and CDR2 SMNVEV (reference sequence). V was pared by 7 bases and J by 1 base, with 10 bases between. The CDR3: CASKVIGNTEAFF. The CDR3 nucleotides are TGTGCCAGCAAGGTAATAGGGAACACTGAAGCTTTCTTT.

The genes are TRBV29-1 and TRBJ2-3; 10 bases line up with TRBD1. CDR3 length: 13 amino acids. Germline lookup yields CDR1 SQVTM and CDR2 ANQGSEA. With V trimmed by 7 bases and J by 6 bases, 7 bases remained unmatched. The CDR3 region is CSALTGGRDTQYF. The CDR3, as DNA: TGCAGCGCTCTGACAGGGGGCAGGGATACGCAGTATTTT.

The chain couples TRBV25-1 to TRBJ2-1; TRBD2 agrees at 15 bases. Germline V gene lookup returns CDR1 MGHDK and CDR2 SYGVNS. CDR3 length: 18 residues. With V trimmed by 2 bases and J by 2 bases, 4 bases remained unmatched. DNA of the CDR3: TGTGCCAGCAGTGAACTTTGGACTAGCGGGAGGGCCTACAATGAGCAGTTCTTC. Translating it yields CASSELWTSGRAYNEQFF. The entire variable domain, with the rest obtained from reference TRBV25-1 and TRBJ2-1, is as follows: EADIYQTPRYLVIGTGKKITLECSQTMGHDKMYWYQQDPGMELHLIHYSYGVNSTEKGDLSSESTVSRIRTEHFPLTLESARPSHTSQYLCASSELWTSGRAYNEQFFGPGTRLTVL.

In DNA, the CDR3 is TGTGCCAGCAGCGGAGGGGGAGGGAAGGGCAATCAGCCCCAGCATTTT. Its translation: CASSGGGGKGNQPQHF. The chain recombines TRBV9 with TRBJ1-5; tentatively, D is TRBD1 (6 bases). The CDR3 is 16 amino acids. Germline lookup yields CDR1 SGDLS and CDR2 YYNGEE. V was cut by 3 bases and J by 2 bases, with 15 bases left in between. Using reference TRBV9 and TRBJ1-5 for the parts outside the CDR3, the full variable domain is DSGVTQTPKHLITATGQRVTLRCSPRSGDLSVYWYQQSLDQGLQFLIQYYNGEERAKGNILERFSAQQFPDLHSELNLSSLELGDSALYFCASSGGGGKGNQPQHFGDGTRLSIL.

The chain is built from TRBV25-1 and TRBJ1-4; D gene ambiguous. Germline CDR1 is MGHDK and CDR2 is SYGVNS. This CDR3 has 11 amino acids. The V end lost 10 bases, the J end lost 8 bases, and 11 bases lay between the germline ends. Written as DNA, the CDR3 is TGTGCCACAGCGTACGGGGAAAAACTGTTTTTT. Translating gives CATAYGEKLFF.

This chain connects TRBV27 to TRBJ2-7, with D possibly matching TRBD2 (6 bases). This CDR3 has 11 amino acids. Germline-derived CDR1 and CDR2 are MNHEY and SMNVEV (reference sequence). Trimming took 7 bases from V and 3 from J, leaving 7 bases between them. For the CDR3, the DNA is TGTGCCAGCAACGGGGGCTACGAGCAGTACTTC. Its protein product is CASNGGYEQYF.

This chain uses TRBV19 with TRBJ1-2; 7 bases match TRBD1. CDR1 LNHDA and CDR2 SQIVND come from the germline V gene (reference sequence). CDR3 length: 16 residues. Trimming removed 3 bases from V and 1 base from J; junction bases left unmatched: 8. The CDR3 sequence is CASSILRDSFNYGYTF. In DNA, the CDR3 is TGTGCCAGTAGTATCCTCCGGGACAGCTTTAACTATGGCTACACCTTC.

The chain carries TRBV7-6 and TRBJ2-1; 9 nucleotides agree with TRBD2. CDR1 and CDR2 (germline): SGHVS, FNYEAQ. The V gene end was trimmed by 5 bases and the J gene end by 0 bases; junction bases not matched to a gene: 8. There are 17 residues in the CDR3. CDR3 sequence reads: CASSPWTSESSYNEQFF. In nucleotides, the CDR3 is TGTGCCAGCAGCCCGTGGACTAGCGAGAGCTCCTACAATGAGCAGTTCTTC.

Note on this clone: This sample also contains other DNA sequences that code for the same CDR3. This chain links TRBV7-2 with TRBJ2-1; D not certain. Germline V gene lookup returns CDR1 SGHTA and CDR2 FQGNSA. The CDR3 length is 15 residues. Between the trimmed V and J ends, which lost 0 bases and 0 bases, there was a span of 6 bases. The CDR3 region has the DNA TGTGCCAGCAGCTTAGCACCCTCCTCCTACAATGAGCAGTTCTTC. Its protein product is CASSLAPSSYNEQFF.

The gene calls are TRBV7-9 and TRBJ2-5; tentatively, D is TRBD2 (5 bases). The V end lost 3 bases, the J end lost 4 bases, and 9 bases lay between the germline ends. This CDR3 has 13 residues. The germline CDR1 and CDR2 sequences are SEHNR and FQNEAQ (reference sequence). The CDR3 coding sequence is TGTGCCAGCAGCTTCGGTCGGGGAGAGACCCAGTACTTC. Translated, it gives CASSFGRGETQYF.

The V call is TRBV6-1, the J call TRBJ2-7; D could derive from TRBD1 or TRBD2 (5 bases each). Germline CDR1 and CDR2: MNHNS and SASEGT. V lost 6 bases and J lost 2, with 17 bases in between. The CDR3 runs to 15 residues. The CDR3 DNA is TGTGCCAGCAGGGCTGGGACCTTAGGGGCCTACGAGCAGTACTTC. This encodes CASRAGTLGAYEQYF.

The rearrangement uses TRBV27 and TRBJ1-1; 11 bases align to TRBD1. In germline, CDR1 is MNHEY, CDR2 SMNVEV (reference sequence). The CDR3 spans 15 residues. Trimming cost V 3 bases and J 8 bases; bases outside gene matches: 8. In nucleotides, the CDR3 is TGTGCCAGCAGTTTGGGGACAGGGGGGCGAGAGGAAGCTTTCTTT. This encodes CASSLGTGGREEAFF.

The chain has TRBV5-4 and TRBJ2-6; D unresolved. CDR1 is SGHNT, CDR2 YYREEE, per germline (reference sequence). The CDR3 is made up of 16 amino acids. Trimming cost V 3 bases and J 2 bases, with 12 bases left between them. DNA for the CDR3: TGTGCCAGCAGCTCTAGAGGTGGACCTGGGGCCAACGTCCTGACTTTC. Its translation: CASSSRGGPGANVLTF. The full variable domain, completed using reference TRBV5-4 and TRBJ2-6, is ETGVTQSPTHLIKTRGQQVTLRCSSQSGHNTVSWYQQALGQGPQFIFQYYREEENGRGNFPPRFSGLQFPNYSSELNVNALELDDSALYLCASSSRGGPGANVLTFGAGSRLTVL.

The V call is TRBV4-2, the J call TRBJ2-5; 8 bases agree with TRBD2. V shed 4 bases, J shed 4 bases, and the junction held 8 bases outside the gene matches. The CDR3 contains 15 residues. Germline-derived CDR1 and CDR2 are LGHNA and YNFKEQ. CDR3 DNA: TGTGCCAGCAGCCCAACACACAGCGGGAGAGAGACCCAGTACTTC. Amino acid sequence: CASSPTHSGRETQYF.

This sequence joins TRBV14 and TRBJ1-1; no clear D. V was shortened by 0 bases and J by 1 base, with 12 bases between the two germline ends. The CDR3 loop spans 16 amino acids. Germline V gene sequence: CDR1 SGHDN, CDR2 FVKESK. CDR3 loop: CASSQDLQLKNTEAFF. DNA for the CDR3: TGTGCCAGCAGCCAAGATTTACAGCTCAAGAACACTGAAGCTTTCTTT.

The CDR3 bases are TGTGCCAGCAGTTACTTCCGGGACAGGGGGTATATGAGTGCTTACGGAAACACCATATATTTT. Its protein is CASSYFRDRGYMSAYGNTIYF. This sequence joins TRBV28 and TRBJ1-3; 11 bases map to TRBD1. The V gene end was trimmed by 4 bases and the J gene end by 4 bases; junction bases not matched to a gene: 21. CDR3 length: 21 amino acids. Germline values: CDR1 MDHEN, CDR2 SYDVKM.

V and J are TRBV7-9 and TRBJ2-7; either TRBD1 or TRBD2 may supply D (5 bases each). V was pared by 8 bases and J by 1 base, with 9 bases between. The CDR3 is 12 amino acids. The germline CDR1 and CDR2 sequences are SEHNR and FQNEAQ (reference sequence). Here the CDR3 reads CASRWGSYEQYF. CDR3 DNA sequence: TGTGCCAGCCGGTGGGGGTCCTACGAGCAGTACTTC.

The rearrangement links TRBV4-3 to TRBJ1-6; D is undetermined. The V gene's germline CDR1 is LGHNA and CDR2 YSLEER. CDR3 length: 16 amino acids. V was clipped by 4 bases and J by 5 bases, with 15 bases between them. CDR3 in amino acids: CASSPLIGEDNSPLHF. The DNA of the CDR3 is TGCGCCAGCAGCCCCCTAATCGGGGAGGATAATTCACCCCTCCACTTT.